A single sample gave rise to the 17 T cell receptor beta chains below, sequenced in a study of blood T cells in healthy people across ages. For the second PCR, which ran for about 7 to 12 cycles, a sample-barcoded 5' primer and a J-beta primer mix were used. MiXCR was run by TCRdb on the 5' RACE reads, yielding one entry per CDR3 protein. Among roughly 1,500,000 distinct CDR3 sequences listed, 30% to 40% were seen once. Sequenced sample: blood. The receptors stem from a woman younger than 45 in good health.

This clonotype was seen more than once but under ten times. V and J are TRBV6-5 and TRBJ2-7, with a weak D call TRBD2 (6 bases). Deletions cut 5 bases from V and 2 bases from J, with 13 bases between. The CDR3 totals 14 residues. Germline CDR1 and CDR2: MNHEY and SVGAGI. For the CDR3, the DNA is TGTGCCAGCAGTACGGGGGACGCCACCTACGAGCAGTACTTC. It codes for CASSTGDATYEQYF.

Points on this clonotype: The junction departs from the called germline gene at one end, perhaps through a read error. The rearrangement joins TRBV4-1 to TRBJ2-7; 8 bases map to TRBD2. Germline V gene sequence: CDR1 MGHRA, CDR2 YSYEKL. The CDR3 runs to 17 residues. The CDR3 region is CASRQSLAGLSSYEQYF. CDR3 bases: TGCGCCAGCAGGCAAAGTCTAGCGGGCCTGAGCTCCTATGAGCAGTACTTC.

Note on this clonotype: This could be a read error, since a much larger clone is one nucleotide away. The CDR3 protein is CASSLGGGAGTQYF. The CDR3, as DNA: TGTGCCAGCAGCTTAGGCGGGGGGGCAGGTACGCAGTATTTT. This chain links TRBV7-6 with TRBJ2-3; 9 bases map to TRBD2. Germline CDR1 SGHVS, CDR2 FNYEAQ. Germline trimming cut 1 base from V and 8 bases from J; bases unmatched to any gene: 4. The CDR3 has 14 amino acids.

This clonotype was picked up one time. V and J are TRBV4-2 and TRBJ2-2; D may be TRBD2 (6 bases). V lost 1 base and J lost 0, with 18 bases in between. Looked up from germline, CDR1 is LGHNA and CDR2 is YNFKEQ. This CDR3 has 19 amino acids. CDR3 coding DNA: TGTGCCAGCAGCCAAGCCGGAATGGGGACTCTCGCGAACACCGGGGAGCTGTTTTTT. Its translation is CASSQAGMGTLANTGELFF.

The CDR3 sequence: CATSRGSNHNTEAFF. In nucleotides, the CDR3 is TGTGCCACCAGCAGAGGTTCAAATCACAACACTGAAGCTTTCTTT. This rearrangement joins TRBV15 to TRBJ1-1; D remains ambiguous. Germline V gene data show CDR1 as LNHNV and CDR2 as YYDKDF (reference sequence). V lost 1 base, J lost 2 bases, and 11 bases lay in between. The CDR3 is 15 amino acids.

This chain uses TRBV5-1 with TRBJ1-1, with D maybe TRBD1 (5 bases). The CDR3 totals 15 residues. V was shortened by 1 base and J by 0 bases, with 10 bases between the two germline ends. From germline, CDR1 is SGHRS and CDR2 YFSETQ. CDR3 coding DNA: TGCGCCAGCAGCTTGAGTCGGGGGGTGAACACTGAAGCTTTCTTT. Encoded protein: CASSLSRGVNTEAFF.

Worth noting for this clonotype: Mismatch with germline at one junction end may stem from a read error. This chain joins TRBV7-9 and TRBJ2-1; D is uncertain. CDR3 length equals 14 residues. In germline, CDR1 is SEHNR, CDR2 FQNEAQ (reference sequence). The CDR3 sequence: CASSELERNNVQFF. The CDR3 bases are TGTGCCAGCAGCGAGTTAGAAAGGAACAATGTGCAGTTCTTC.

The chain joins TRBV5-1 to TRBJ2-7; 7 nucleotides match TRBD2. The CDR3 consists of 17 residues. Germline-derived CDR1 and CDR2 are SGHRS and YFSETQ. Trimming removed 4 bases from V and 2 bases from J; junction bases left unmatched: 15. The CDR3, as DNA: TGCGCCAGCAGCCCAGCCCCCGGAACTAGCGTAGCCTACGAGCAGTACTTC. As protein: CASSPAPGTSVAYEQYF.

The V gene is TRBV9, the J gene TRBJ1-2; the D gene is possibly TRBD1 (5 bases). Germline CDR1 SGDLS, CDR2 YYNGEE. Trimming took off 1 base at V and 6 bases at J, with 10 bases between the two ends. This CDR3 contains 13 residues. The CDR3 spells CASSVTGNDGYTF. Written as DNA, the CDR3 is TGTGCCAGCAGCGTAACAGGCAATGATGGCTACACCTTC.

The V gene is TRBV7-9, the J gene TRBJ1-2, with 10 positions matching TRBD1. Germline V gene sequence: CDR1 SEHNR, CDR2 FQNEAQ (reference sequence). This CDR3 contains 15 residues. J lost 5 bases, V lost 0 bases, and 3 bases had no gene match. CDR3 bases: TGTGCCAGCAGCTTAGCCGGGGACAGGGGTTATGGCTACACCTTC. Translation gives CASSLAGDRGYGYTF. Full variable domain (outside the CDR3, taken from reference TRBV7-9 and TRBJ1-2): DTGVSQNPRHKITKRGQNVTFRCDPISEHNRLYWYRQTLGQGPEFLTYFQNEAQLEKSRLLSDRFSAERPKGSFSTLEIQRTEQGDSAMYLCASSLAGDRGYGYTFGSGTRLTVV.

This clonotype was recorded at least ten times. The chain links TRBV6-6 to TRBJ2-1; weak D call: TRBD2 (6 bases). Trimming removed 8 bases at V and 7 bases at J, with 15 bases between. The CDR3 is 13 residues long. Germline values: CDR1 MNHNY, CDR2 SVGAGI (reference sequence). The CDR3, as DNA: TGTGCCAGCTATGGACTACGCGGTAATGAGCAGTTCTTC. It is translated as CASYGLRGNEQFF.

The J gene is TRBJ2-7, the V gene TRBV6-2 or TRBV6-3; the D is unclear. The germline V gene has CDR1 MNHEY and CDR2 SVGEGT. This CDR3 comprises 12 residues. Trimming left V 6 bases short and J 7 bases short, with 13 bases between. CDR3 sequence reads: CASSIGPREQYF. CDR3 sequence (DNA): TGTGCCAGCAGCATAGGGCCTCGGGAGCAGTACTTC.

This chain uses TRBV6-6 with TRBJ2-5; TRBD1 aligns across 7 bases. Germline V lookup: CDR1 MNHNY, CDR2 SVGAGI (reference sequence). Germline trimming cut 6 bases from V and 5 bases from J; bases unmatched to any gene: 9. This CDR3 comprises 14 residues. The CDR3 DNA sequence: TGTGCCAGCAGGACAGGGTTAGATTTGGAGACCCAGTACTTC. Translating gives CASRTGLDLETQYF.

The chain joins TRBV27 to TRBJ2-7, with D unresolved. Germline loops: CDR1 MNHEY, CDR2 SMNVEV (reference sequence). The length of the CDR3 is 16 residues. Trimming pared 5 bases from V and 0 bases from J, leaving 17 bases between. The CDR3 reads CASSLLGLRSSYEQYF. The CDR3 bases are TGTGCCAGCAGTCTGCTGGGCTTAAGGAGCTCCTACGAGCAGTACTTC.

Of note for this clonotype: Sequence at one end of the junction differs from germline and may be a read error. The chain is built from TRBV12-3 or TRBV12-4 and TRBJ1-4; D gene uncertain. This CDR3 has 13 residues. CDR3 nucleotide sequence: TGTGCCAGCAGTTTTTCCTTATTTGAAAAACGGTTTTTT. It specifies CASSFSLFEKRFF.

This chain links TRBV7-3 with TRBJ2-3, with a tentative D call TRBD2 (5 bases). The length of the CDR3 is 13 residues. From germline, CDR1 is SGHTA and CDR2 FQGTGA. V gave up 5 bases and J gave up 5 bases, with 11 bases separating them. Written as DNA, the CDR3 is TGTGCCAGCAGCGGAGGAAGTGGAGATACGCAGTATTTT. Amino acid sequence: CASSGGSGDTQYF.

Only a few counts were recorded for this clonotype. The rearrangement links TRBV20-1 to TRBJ2-1; D perhaps matches TRBD2 (6 bases). Germline CDR1 and CDR2: DFQATT and SNEGSKA (reference sequence). This CDR3 spans 12 amino acids. The V gene lost 1 base and the J gene lost 9 bases, with 10 bases spanning the gap. CDR3: CSARAGGPEQFF. CDR3 DNA: TGCAGTGCTAGAGCAGGAGGGCCTGAGCAGTTCTTC.